Below, 9 T cell receptor beta chains from the same sample are listed, as sequenced in a study of T cell repertoires in cytomegalovirus infection. TCRdb used MiXCR to reprocess the reads, holding one entry per CDR3 protein. The sample includes over 150,000 distinct CDR3 sequences, 17% seen only once; the top ten take around 25%. The sequenced material came from CD8+ T cells from PBMCs. The receptors were gathered from a human donor in good health (CMV status not recorded). Some clones in this sample may be carry-over from other donors' samples.

This sequence joins TRBV29-1 and TRBJ2-5; D not resolved. Trimming cost V 3 bases and J 2 bases, with 10 bases left between them. The V gene's germline CDR1 is SQVTM and CDR2 ANQGSEA. The CDR3 is 13 residues long. The CDR3: CSVDPGPQETQYF. CDR3 coding DNA: TGCAGCGTTGATCCCGGGCCTCAAGAGACCCAGTACTTC.

Notes on this clonotype: With a much larger clone just one base away, this may be a read error. J is TRBJ2-7 and V is TRBV7-2; D is possibly TRBD2 (6 bases). The germline V and J ends were trimmed by 3 bases and 1 base, with 16 bases remaining between them. The V gene's germline CDR1 is SGHTA and CDR2 FQGNSA. The CDR3 has 16 amino acids. CDR3: CASSFTPGTVSYEQYF. The CDR3 DNA reads TGTGCCAGCAGCTTCACCCCGGGGACTGTTTCCTACGAGCAGTACTTC. Drawing the rest from reference TRBV7-2 and TRBJ2-7, the complete variable domain is GAGVSQSPSNKVTEKGKDVELRCDPISGHTALYWYRQSLGQGLEFLIYFQGNSAPDKSGLPSDRFSAERTGGSVSTLTIQRTQQEDSAVYLCASSFTPGTVSYEQYFGPGTRLTVT.

This clonotype occurred a few times. The rearrangement uses TRBV10-3 and TRBJ2-6; perhaps TRBD1 as D (5 bases). The CDR3 runs to 15 residues. V lost 2 bases and J lost 2, with 7 bases in between. From germline, CDR1 is ENHRY and CDR2 SYGVKD. CDR3 region: CAISEPRAGANVLTF. CDR3 sequence (DNA): TGTGCCATCAGTGAGCCCAGGGCTGGGGCCAACGTCCTGACTTTC.

This clonotype was seen repeatedly, ten times or more. This chain links TRBV7-9 with TRBJ2-2; D may be TRBD1 or TRBD2 (5 bases each). V gave up 2 bases and J gave up 3 bases, with 13 bases separating them. Germline V gene sequence: CDR1 SEHNR, CDR2 FQNEAQ (reference sequence). The CDR3 contains 16 residues. CDR3 amino acids: CASSLKVGAYTGELFF. The CDR3, as DNA: TGTGCCAGCAGCTTAAAGGTCGGGGCCTACACCGGGGAGCTGTTTTTT. Filled out from reference TRBV7-9 and TRBJ2-2, the complete variable domain reads DTGVSQNPRHKITKRGQNVTFRCDPISEHNRLYWYRQTLGQGPEFLTYFQNEAQLEKSRLLSDRFSAERPKGSFSTLEIQRTEQGDSAMYLCASSLKVGAYTGELFFGEGSRLTVL.

The rearrangement links TRBV4-3 to TRBJ1-4; D ambiguous. The CDR3 extends over 15 amino acids. V was trimmed by 1 base and J by 5 bases, leaving 11 bases between them. CDR1 and CDR2 from the germline V gene are LGHNA and YSLEER. CDR3 amino acids: CASSQVAGENEKLFF. In nucleotides, the CDR3 is TGCGCCAGCAGCCAAGTGGCAGGAGAGAATGAAAAACTGTTTTTT.

V gene TRBV7-8 combines with J gene TRBJ1-6; D is uncertain. CDR3 length: 17 residues. V lost 5 bases, J lost 0 bases, and 14 bases lay in between. CDR1 SGHVS and CDR2 FQNEAQ come from the germline V gene. The CDR3 loop reads CASSPNPLSSYNSPLHF. The CDR3 DNA follows: TGTGCCAGCAGCCCCAATCCCCTGAGCTCCTATAATTCACCCCTCCACTTT.

This clonotype has only a few counts. The chain carries TRBV2 and TRBJ2-7, with 9 bases identical to TRBD2. CDR3 length equals 17 residues. V dropped 1 base and J dropped 0; count of bases not matched to a gene: 7. CDR1 and CDR2 (germline): SNHLY, FYNNEI. The CDR3 DNA is TGTGCCAGCAGTGAAGTGAGGCTAGCGGGGAGCTCCTACGAGCAGTACTTC. As protein: CASSEVRLAGSSYEQYF.

This clonotype was counted only a few times. The chain uses TRBV28 and TRBJ1-1, with unresolved D. V was trimmed by 5 bases and J by 7 bases, leaving 14 bases between them. Germline CDR1 is MDHEN and CDR2 is SYDVKM. There are 13 residues in the CDR3. Written as DNA, the CDR3 is TGTGCCAGCAGTCCTAACACAATCCGTGAAGCTTTCTTT. Translation: CASSPNTIREAFF.

The chain carries TRBV6-6 and TRBJ1-2, with D perhaps matching TRBD1 (6 bases). The CDR3 totals 12 residues. Germline CDR1 reads MNHNY; CDR2 reads SVGAGI (reference sequence). Trimming removed 11 bases from V and 2 bases from J, with 12 bases in between. The CDR3 region is CALLTGNYGYTF. Written as DNA, the CDR3 is TGTGCCCTATTAACAGGGAACTATGGCTACACCTTC.